Shown below are 23 T cell receptor beta chains from a single sample sequenced in a study of blood T cell repertoires in COVID-19. TCRdb's table, derived via immunoSEQ multiplex PCR, lists solely in-frame clones and lacks some. The table shows roughly 46,000 clones, with approximately 90% occurring only once. Sequencing used peripheral blood. The source of these receptors is a man aged 50 or older with active COVID-19.

The chain couples TRBV24-1 to TRBJ2-5, with D unclear. This CDR3 contains 13 residues. Germline CDR1 KGHDR, CDR2 SFDVKD. V was clipped by 4 bases and J by 5 bases, with 10 bases between them. CDR3 loop: CATSDPFEETQYF. The DNA for the CDR3 is TGTGCCACCAGTGACCCTTTCGAGGAGACCCAGTACTTC.

This chain uses TRBV28 with TRBJ1-1; a weak D match, TRBD1 (6 bases). CDR3 length: 14 residues. V shed 8 bases and J shed 5 bases, with 18 bases lying between them. Germline V gene lookup returns CDR1 MDHEN and CDR2 SYDVKM. The CDR3: CASLGGGRETEAFF. The CDR3 nucleotides read TGTGCCAGCCTTGGGGGGGGGCGAGAGACTGAAGCTTTCTTT.

The V and J genes are TRBV25-1 and TRBJ2-2; TRBD1 is a possible D gene (5 bases). Germline CDR1 and CDR2: MGHDK and SYGVNS. Trimming removed 8 bases at V and 0 bases at J, with 7 bases between. The CDR3 runs to 13 residues. The CDR3 sequence: CASSDTNTGELFF. The CDR3 nucleotides read TGTGCCAGCTCGGACACGAACACCGGGGAGCTGTTTTTT. The variable domain in full, completed from reference TRBV25-1 and TRBJ2-2, reads EADIYQTPRYLVIGTGKKITLECSQTMGHDKMYWYQQDPGMELHLIHYSYGVNSTEKGDLSSESTVSRIRTEHFPLTLESARPSHTSQYLCASSDTNTGELFFGEGSRLTVL.

This clone was observed a handful of times. The V call is TRBV4-1, the J call TRBJ1-2; D is perhaps TRBD1 (5 bases). This CDR3 comprises 14 residues. Trimming pared 6 bases from V and 8 bases from J, leaving 19 bases between. Germline-derived CDR1 and CDR2 are MGHRA and YSYEKL. The CDR3: CASRNLGRGLGYTF. Here the CDR3 DNA reads TGCGCCAGCAGGAATCTGGGAAGGGGACTCGGCTACACCTTC.

The V gene is TRBV2, the J gene TRBJ2-3; 8 nucleotides line up with TRBD2. V dropped 3 bases and J dropped 5; count of bases not matched to a gene: 10. Germline lookup yields CDR1 SNHLY and CDR2 FYNNEI. This CDR3 has 16 amino acids. CDR3 protein: CASSDSGATREDTQYF. Written as DNA, the CDR3 is TGTGCCAGCAGTGATAGCGGGGCAACACGGGAAGATACGCAGTATTTT.

This chain connects TRBV10-3 to TRBJ1-1, with TRBD1 matching over 8 bases. Germline CDR1 ENHRY, CDR2 SYGVKD. V lost 11 bases, J lost 3 bases, and 5 bases stayed unmatched. This CDR3 has 12 amino acids. The CDR3: CAVRDRYTEAFF. CDR3 bases: TGTGCCGTCCGGGACAGGTACACTGAAGCTTTCTTT.

The chain recombines TRBV4-2 with TRBJ2-7, with D possibly matching TRBD1 (6 bases). Per germline, CDR1 LGHNA and CDR2 YNFKEQ. The CDR3 is 16 residues long. The V and J ends lost 3 bases and 1 base respectively, with 16 bases between them. The CDR3 spells CASSHPPVGQSYEQYF. Here the CDR3 DNA reads TGTGCCAGCAGCCACCCCCCCGTCGGACAGTCCTACGAGCAGTACTTC.

The genes are TRBV20-1 and TRBJ2-7; 12 bases fit TRBD2. V gave up 6 bases and J gave up 6 bases; unmatched junction bases: 12. This CDR3 is 15 amino acids long. Germline CDR1 is DFQATT and CDR2 is SNEGSKA (reference sequence). The CDR3 nucleotides are TGCAGTGCAAGTGGACTAGCGGGATTCGAGGCCGAGCAGTACTTC. The encoded protein is CSASGLAGFEAEQYF.

The gene calls are TRBV12-3 or TRBV12-4 and TRBJ1-2, with 8 bases that match TRBD1. V lost 5 bases to trimming and J lost 5 bases; unmatched junction nucleotides: 4. The CDR3 contains 13 residues. CDR3 coding DNA: TGTGCCAGCAGTCCGGACAGGGCGTATGGCTACACCTTC. Translating it yields CASSPDRAYGYTF.

The V and J genes are TRBV4-1 and TRBJ2-1; TRBD2 matches 11 bases. CDR1 and CDR2 (germline): MGHRA, YSYEKL. The CDR3 spans 16 residues. V shed 4 bases and J 5 bases; nucleotides not matched to a gene: 7. The CDR3 nucleotides read TGCGCCAGCAGCCCTGCGGGGACTAGCGGACACAATGAGCAGTTCTTC. Amino acids: CASSPAGTSGHNEQFF.

In this sample, this clone turned up once. The rearrangement uses TRBV3-1 (or the pseudogene TRBV3-2) and TRBJ1-2; D unresolved. Per germline, CDR1 LGHDT and CDR2 YNNKEL (reference sequence). V shed 0 bases and J shed 3 bases, with 11 bases lying between them. CDR3 size: 15 residues. CDR3 coding DNA: TGTGCCAGCAGCCAAGAGGGCAGGTCGGACTATGGCTACACCTTC. Amino acid sequence: CASSQEGRSDYGYTF.

This clone was seen a handful of times. The chain couples TRBV5-1 to TRBJ2-2; D gene uncertain. Germline values: CDR1 SGHRS, CDR2 YFSETQ. This CDR3 has 14 residues. Between the trimmed V and J ends, which lost 5 bases and 3 bases, there was a span of 11 bases. This chain's CDR3 is CASSPSVDTGELFF. CDR3 bases: TGCGCCAGCAGTCCCTCAGTTGACACCGGGGAGCTGTTTTTT. The full variable domain, with the rest looked up from reference TRBV5-1 and TRBJ2-2, is KAGVTQTPRYLIKTRGQQVTLSCSPISGHRSVSWYQQTPGQGLQFLFEYFSETQRNKGNFPGRFSGRQFSNSRSEMNVSTLELGDSALYLCASSPSVDTGELFFGEGSRLTVL.

The V gene is TRBV28, the J gene TRBJ1-4; D gene uncertain. CDR3 length: 17 residues. V was cut by 6 bases and J by 0 bases, with 17 bases left in between. CDR1 and CDR2 from the germline V gene are MDHEN and SYDVKM. The CDR3: CASSYSGSLATNEKLFF. Here the CDR3 DNA reads TGTGCCAGCAGCTATTCCGGGAGCCTTGCAACTAATGAAAAACTGTTTTTT.

This chain uses TRBV20-1 with TRBJ2-7; a possible D gene is TRBD2 (5 bases). The CDR3 covers 11 residues. The V gene lost 6 bases and the J gene lost 4 bases, with 10 bases spanning the gap. Germline lookup yields CDR1 DFQATT and CDR2 SNEGSKA (reference sequence). Here the CDR3 reads CSASGGYEQYF. Written as DNA, the CDR3 is TGCAGTGCCTCTGGAGGTTACGAGCAGTACTTC.

The V call is TRBV4-1, the J call TRBJ1-1, with 8 bases that match TRBD1. Germline assignment: CDR1 MGHRA and CDR2 YSYEKL. This CDR3 comprises 15 residues. J was trimmed by 5 bases and V by 4 bases; bases with no gene match: 9. The CDR3 DNA follows: TGCGCCAGCAGCCGATCTGGACAGGGTGATACTGAAGCTTTCTTT. Translated, it gives CASSRSGQGDTEAFF.

The rearrangement uses TRBV4-1 and TRBJ2-7; 7 nucleotides align to TRBD1. Germline CDR1 is MGHRA and CDR2 is YSYEKL. The V and J ends lost 1 base and 0 bases, in that order; junction bases with no gene match: 3. This CDR3 region has 15 residues. CDR3 in DNA: TGCGCCAGCAGCCAAGTGGGACAGCCCTCCTACGAGCAGTACTTC. This codes for CASSQVGQPSYEQYF.

The sample holds one count of this clone. The CDR3 nucleotides read TGTGCCAGCAGCCCTCGGAGGGCCGGAACAGATACGCAGTATTTT. This gives the protein CASSPRRAGTDTQYF. This chain links TRBV9 with TRBJ2-3; D may be TRBD2 (6 bases). The germline V and J ends were trimmed by 4 bases and 3 bases, with 15 bases remaining between them. The germline V gene encodes CDR1 SGDLS and CDR2 YYNGEE. The CDR3 sequence is 15 residues long.

DNA for the CDR3: TGCAGCGATAAACAGGGGGCGCCCACTGAAGCTTTCTTT. Protein product: CSDKQGAPTEAFF. The chain uses TRBV29-1 and TRBJ1-1; 9 nucleotides match TRBD1. This CDR3 region has 13 residues. After removal of 7 bases from V and 4 bases from J, the junction contained 7 bases not matched to a gene. From germline, CDR1 is SQVTM and CDR2 ANQGSEA.

This chain uses TRBV5-4 with TRBJ1-2, with TRBD1 identical over 8 bases. Germline V CDR1 and CDR2: SGHNT, YYREEE (reference sequence). J lost 2 bases, V lost 3 bases, and 6 bases had no gene match. The CDR3 contains 15 residues. The chain's CDR3 is CASSYRTGQNYGYTF. DNA for the CDR3: TGTGCCAGCAGCTACCGGACAGGGCAAAACTATGGCTACACCTTC.

This clone was seen only a few times. The rearrangement uses TRBV10-3 and TRBJ2-7, with TRBD1 matching over 7 bases. V trimming: 6 bases; J trimming: 0 bases; junction bases outside the gene matches: 5. Germline V gene lookup returns CDR1 ENHRY and CDR2 SYGVKD. The CDR3 is 14 residues long. This chain's CDR3 is CAISGTAVSYEQYF. The CDR3 DNA follows: TGTGCCATCAGCGGGACAGCGGTCTCCTACGAGCAGTACTTC.

The count of this clone is one. CDR3: CASSDRDRGNTEAFF. The DNA of the CDR3 is TGTGCCAGCAGTGACAGGGACAGGGGGAACACTGAAGCTTTCTTT. The chain uses TRBV6-1 and TRBJ1-1, with 10 positions matching TRBD1. The ends lost 3 bases at V and 1 base at J; junction bases unmatched: 2. From germline, CDR1 is MNHNS and CDR2 SASEGT. This CDR3 region has 15 residues.

The chain carries TRBV18 and TRBJ1-2, with a possible D match to TRBD1 (5 bases). The germline V and J ends were trimmed by 4 bases and 4 bases, with 10 bases remaining between them. This CDR3 has 13 residues. Germline lookup yields CDR1 KGHSH and CDR2 LQKENI. In DNA form, the CDR3 reads TGTGCCAGCTCACAAGACAGAGCCTATGGCTACACCTTC. Its protein product is CASSQDRAYGYTF. Supplemented by reference TRBV18 and TRBJ1-2, the full variable domain reads NAGVMQNPRHLVRRRGQEARLRCSPMKGHSHVYWYRQLPEEGLKFMVYLQKENIIDESGMPKERFSAEFPKEGPSILRIQQVVRGDSAAYFCASSQDRAYGYTFGSGTRLTVV.

In its sample, this clone was seen once. The chain has TRBV11-1 and TRBJ2-5; TRBD2 matches 12 bases. The CDR3 covers 16 residues. In germline, CDR1 is SGHAT, CDR2 FQDESV (reference sequence). V lost 6 bases, J lost 4 bases, and 9 bases stayed unmatched. In DNA form, the CDR3 reads TGTGCCAGCAGGACCTCGACTAGCGGGGGTGGAGAGACCCAGTACTTC. It translates to CASRTSTSGGGETQYF.